This T cell receptor beta chain was obtained from a study of cytomegalovirus exposure and HLA in healthy donors. Study-level findings and limits: TCR sequences were mostly rare, though some public TCRs occurred in many donors. An analysis done earlier found most TCR beta V segments productive about 87% or about 30% of the time. Upon later analysis, HLA-associated TCR beta chains proved more clonally expanded than other, equally common chains. Most CMV-associated TCR beta chains appeared HLA-restricted in a later analysis.

A remark on this clone: Its target is not known.

CDR3 length equals 12 residues. Looked up from germline, CDR1 is SGHTA and CDR2 is FQGNSA. The V gene lost 5 bases and the J gene lost 7 bases, with 11 bases spanning the gap. The PCR contained 60 Vbeta and 13 Jbeta primers. Method: immunoSEQ multiplex PCR; TCRdb's copy keeps in-frame clones and lacks some. The table lists more than 150,000 clones, around 80% of them singletons. The V gene is TRBV7-2, the J gene TRBJ1-1; D gene uncertain. The source of this sequence is a man aged 18 to 29 in good health and CMV-seronegative. Sequencing was done on a sample of PBMCs. The CDR3 coding sequence is TGTGCCAGCAGCGCATACACCTTTGAAGCTTTCTTT. It specifies CASSAYTFEAFF.